This T cell receptor beta chain was profiled in a study of T cell responses to AZD1222 COVID-19 vaccine. Study-wide background: Second doses at about 4 or about 12 weeks were pooled.

Overall study findings and caveats: Compared with day 0, the breadth and depth of the Spike-specific TCR repertoire rose significantly after two doses of AZD1222. With dominance at 160-218 and 743-854, vaccine-associated CD4 TCRs spanned spike. Targeting of unmutated variant regions was reportedly seen in nearly half of spike-specific TCRs.

This clone was counted many times. The target antigen is unknown. Libraries were prepared by immunoSEQ multiplex PCR; TCRdb keeps only in-frame clonotypes and omits some of them. The table lists roughly 100,000 clones, roughly nine tenths of them singletons. V dropped 0 bases and J dropped 10 bases, with 15 bases sitting between them. Germline assignment: CDR1 LNHNV and CDR2 YYDKDF (reference sequence). This CDR3 is 15 amino acids long. The chain uses TRBV15 and TRBJ1-4; a weak D match, TRBD1 (6 bases). Source: peripheral blood, taken on day 0 of AZD1222 vaccination. The TCR originated in an adult in good health. DNA for the CDR3: TGTGCCACCAGCAGAGATCCACAGGGCGGCTTAAAACTGTTTTTT. It yields the protein CATSRDPQGGLKLFF.